Sequencing of this TCR beta chain was carried out in a study of T cells in Graves' hyperthyroidism and ophthalmopathy. Trimming took 1 base from V and 5 from J, leaving 12 bases between them. This CDR3 has 15 amino acids. CDR1 and CDR2 from the germline V gene are MGHRA and YSYEKL. The CDR3 regions of TCR beta were amplified from RNA transcripts. The HTBI primer set served for first-round RT-PCR of the TCR CDR3. TCRdb used MiXCR to reprocess the multiplex PCR reads, holding one entry per CDR3 protein. The table shows under 200,000 distinct CDR3 sequences, with about 9.4% occurring only once. The receptor was derived from a woman under 30 with Graves' hyperthyroidism that later progressed to Graves' ophthalmopathy. The genes are TRBV4-1 and TRBJ1-3; the D gene is possibly TRBD1 (5 bases). The specimen was blood. This CDR3 is CASSQGTGGRNTIYF. CDR3 DNA: TGCGCCAGCAGCCAAGGGACCGGGGGTAGAAACACCATATATTTT.